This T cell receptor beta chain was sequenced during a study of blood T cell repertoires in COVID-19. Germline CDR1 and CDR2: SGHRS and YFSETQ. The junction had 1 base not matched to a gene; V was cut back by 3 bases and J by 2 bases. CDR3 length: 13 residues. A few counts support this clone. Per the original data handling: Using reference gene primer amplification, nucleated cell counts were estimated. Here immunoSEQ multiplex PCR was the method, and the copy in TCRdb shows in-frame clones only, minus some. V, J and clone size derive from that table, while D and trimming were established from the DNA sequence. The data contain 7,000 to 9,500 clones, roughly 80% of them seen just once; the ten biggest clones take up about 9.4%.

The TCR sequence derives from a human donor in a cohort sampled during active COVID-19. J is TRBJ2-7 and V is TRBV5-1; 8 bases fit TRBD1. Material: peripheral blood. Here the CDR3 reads CASSSDRAYEQYF. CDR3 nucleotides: TGCGCCAGCAGCTCGGACAGGGCCTACGAGCAGTACTTC.